Following are 15 T cell receptor beta chains from one sample sequenced in a study of vaccination effects on CD4 cells after COVID-19. Here immunoSEQ multiplex PCR was the method, and the copy in TCRdb shows in-frame clones only, minus some. The data show about 28,000 clones, approximately 71% seen once. The antigens of these receptors remain unknown. Before sequencing, viral peptide pools were used by the ViraFEST assay to expand antigen-specific CD4+ T cells. Subsequent to roughly 9 days of culture, CD4+ T cells were isolated. The vaccine given was either BNT162b2 or mRNA-1273, in two doses. This specimen was CD4+ T cells from PBMCs cultured with HCoV-NL63 spike peptides, taken after COVID-19 vaccination. The receptors were sampled from a human donor who received a COVID-19 vaccine.

V gene TRBV10-2 combines with J gene TRBJ2-3, with 9 nucleotides matching TRBD2. Germline V gene sequence: CDR1 WSHSY, CDR2 SAAADI. CDR3 length equals 18 residues. V gave up 1 base and J gave up 1 base; unmatched junction bases: 9. The CDR3 spells CASSEFLAGDGGTDTQYF. CDR3 DNA sequence: TGCGCCAGCAGTGAGTTTTTAGCGGGGGACGGTGGCACAGATACGCAGTATTTT.

This sequence joins TRBV5-1 and TRBJ1-4, with 7 bases matching TRBD1. The length of the CDR3 is 15 residues. The germline V gene encodes CDR1 SGHRS and CDR2 YFSETQ. J lost 3 bases, V lost 4 bases, and 6 bases had no gene match. CDR3 DNA sequence: TGCGCCAGCAGCGAAGGGGGACAGTCTAATGAAAAACTGTTTTTT. It yields the protein CASSEGGQSNEKLFF.

The chain carries TRBV19 and TRBJ2-3, with 8 nucleotides matching TRBD1. Germline-derived CDR1 and CDR2 are LNHDA and SQIVND (reference sequence). The V segment lost 3 bases and the J segment 0 bases; nucleotides outside the gene matches: 5. The CDR3 is 16 amino acids. In DNA, the CDR3 is TGTGCCAGTAGTATCCCCGGGACAGGTAGCACAGATACGCAGTATTTT. Translated, it gives CASSIPGTGSTDTQYF.

V and J are TRBV4-1 and TRBJ2-2; possible D gene TRBD2, 6 bases. The V gene's germline CDR1 is MGHRA and CDR2 YSYEKL. This CDR3 region has 16 residues. Trimming shortened V by 3 bases and J by 9 bases, and 20 bases separated the two germline ends. The DNA for the CDR3 is TGCGCCAGCAGCCAGGGGCGGGGCTCGGATCGATGGGAGCTGTTTTTT. It specifies CASSQGRGSDRWELFF.

This chain joins TRBV18 and TRBJ1-3; TRBD1 agrees at 7 bases. CDR3 size: 18 residues. V lost 1 base to trimming and J lost 4 bases; unmatched junction nucleotides: 13. The germline V gene has CDR1 KGHSH and CDR2 LQKENI. The CDR3 nucleotides read TGTGCCAGCTCACCACGGACAGGAGGACAGGCAGGGGGAAACACCATATATTTT. Amino acid sequence: CASSPRTGGQAGGNTIYF.

This chain links TRBV18 with TRBJ1-4; 7 nucleotides match TRBD1. Germline CDR1 and CDR2: KGHSH and LQKENI. V dropped 5 bases and J dropped 0; count of bases not matched to a gene: 6. The CDR3 loop spans 16 amino acids. This chain's CDR3 is CASSRQQGTTNEKLFF. CDR3 in DNA: TGTGCCAGCTCAAGGCAACAGGGGACAACTAATGAAAAACTGTTTTTT.

V usage is TRBV5-5 and J usage is TRBJ1-2; D is ambiguous. CDR3 length: 13 residues. Trimming shortened V by 5 bases and J by 0 bases, and 8 bases separated the two germline ends. Germline V gene data show CDR1 as SGHKS and CDR2 as YYEKEE (reference sequence). The CDR3 is CASSYNSNYGYTF. CDR3 bases: TGTGCCAGCAGTTATAATTCTAACTATGGCTACACCTTC.

The V call is TRBV5-4, the J call TRBJ1-1, with 7 bases lining up with TRBD1. Germline loops: CDR1 SGHNT, CDR2 YYREEE (reference sequence). V shed 1 base and J 4 bases; nucleotides not matched to a gene: 7. The CDR3 runs to 15 residues. CDR3 sequence reads: CASSLSTQGLTEAFF. The CDR3 bases are TGTGCCAGCAGCTTGAGCACACAGGGGCTCACTGAAGCTTTCTTT.

The chain joins TRBV18 to TRBJ1-5; the D is unclear. This CDR3 region has 15 residues. Per the germline V gene, CDR1 is KGHSH and CDR2 is LQKENI. V was shortened by 0 bases and J by 2 bases, with 8 bases between the two germline ends. CDR3 nucleotide sequence: TGTGCCAGCTCACCACCGGCGGGAGGCAATCAGCCCCAGCATTTT. Translation: CASSPPAGGNQPQHF.

The chain has TRBV11-2 and TRBJ1-2; a weak D match, TRBD1 (5 bases). Trimming cost V 2 bases and J 5 bases, with 18 bases left between them. This CDR3 is built from 16 residues. CDR1 is SGHAT, CDR2 FQNNGV, per germline. The CDR3 protein is CASSLRRANPGYGYTF. The CDR3 DNA reads TGTGCCAGCAGCTTACGCAGGGCCAACCCTGGGTATGGCTACACCTTC.

The CDR3 loop reads CASSTAHNEQFF. DNA for the CDR3: TGTGCCAGCAGCACAGCCCACAATGAGCAGTTCTTC. The chain has TRBV7-9 and TRBJ2-1; D not certain. Germline values: CDR1 SEHNR, CDR2 FQNEAQ (reference sequence). This CDR3 has 12 amino acids. The germline V and J ends were trimmed by 5 bases and 5 bases, with 7 bases remaining between them. Full variable domain (outside the CDR3, taken from reference TRBV7-9 and TRBJ2-1): DTGVSQNPRHKITKRGQNVTFRCDPISEHNRLYWYRQTLGQGPEFLTYFQNEAQLEKSRLLSDRFSAERPKGSFSTLEIQRTEQGDSAMYLCASSTAHNEQFFGPGTRLTVL.

This clone was found a few times. The chain links TRBV24-1 to TRBJ2-2; TRBD1 might be the D (6 bases). The germline V and J ends were trimmed by 2 bases and 3 bases, with 6 bases remaining between them. Looked up from germline, CDR1 is KGHDR and CDR2 is SFDVKD. CDR3 length: 14 amino acids. CDR3 sequence reads: CATSDYRDTGELFF. For the CDR3, the DNA is TGTGCCACCAGTGATTACAGGGACACCGGGGAGCTGTTTTTT.

This clone came up a few times. The chain uses TRBV6-5 and TRBJ2-5; possible D gene TRBD1, 6 bases. Trimming removed 2 bases from V and 5 bases from J, with 15 bases in between. Germline V lookup: CDR1 MNHEY, CDR2 SVGAGI. CDR3 size: 15 residues. The DNA of the CDR3 is TGTGCCAGCAGTTACGGCCAGGGGAGATCGGAGACCCAGTACTTC. It translates to CASSYGQGRSETQYF.

The V gene is TRBV10-2, the J gene TRBJ2-1, with TRBD2 identical over 12 bases. CDR3 length: 13 amino acids. The V gene end was trimmed by 6 bases and the J gene end by 8 bases; junction bases not matched to a gene: 2. Germline V CDR1 and CDR2: WSHSY, SAAADI. CDR3 region: CASRLAGGDEQFF. Here the CDR3 DNA reads TGCGCCAGCAGGCTAGCGGGGGGGGATGAGCAGTTCTTC.

In its sample, this clone was seen a few times. The chain recombines TRBV3-1 (or the pseudogene TRBV3-2) with TRBJ2-7, with D unresolved. The CDR3 is 12 amino acids. The ends were cut back, 0 bases at V and 9 bases at J, with 9 bases in the middle. Germline CDR1 reads LGHDT; CDR2 reads YNNKEL (reference sequence). Here the CDR3 reads CASSQESELQYF. The CDR3 DNA follows: TGTGCCAGCAGCCAAGAGTCGGAGCTGCAGTACTTC.